Sequencing of this T cell receptor beta chain was carried out in a study of CD8 T cells in ankylosing spondylitis. Whole-study findings and limits: Previous work reported some of these motif variants in the synovial fluid and blood of reactive arthritis. Blood from ankylosing spondylitis patients appeared to carry a characteristic roughly eight-variant TCR beta motif. According to the report, clones linked to the disease were significantly enriched in matched synovial fluid samples taken from ankylosing spondylitis patients.

TCRdb passed the 5' RACE reads through MiXCR, listing each CDR3 protein once. The sample yields about 750,000 distinct CDR3 sequences, about 20% seen once. There are 13 residues in the CDR3. V gave up 4 bases and J gave up 2 bases, with 10 bases separating them. Germline assignment: CDR1 DFQATT and CDR2 SNEGSKA (reference sequence). In regard to this clonotype: No antigen is known for it.

The clonotype was recovered from a male donor with ankylosing spondylitis. The V call is TRBV20-1, the J call TRBJ2-3, with D uncertain. The material sequenced was blood, either unsorted or a sorted T cell fraction (not recorded which). The chain's CDR3 is CSATGAITDTQYF. The CDR3 DNA reads as TGCAGTGCTACCGGTGCCATCACAGATACGCAGTATTTT.